A few counts support the clone carrying this T cell receptor (beta chain). The entry originates in a study of tumor-infiltrating lymphocytes in oesophageal squamous cell carcinoma. Germline V gene data show CDR1 as SEHNR and CDR2 as FQNEAQ (reference sequence). The CDR3 sequence is 14 residues long. The germline V and J ends were trimmed by 5 bases and 7 bases, with 15 bases remaining between them. TCRdb passed the PCR reads through MiXCR, listing each CDR3 protein once. The sample contains 9,500 to 12,000 distinct CDR3 sequences, about three fifths of which appear only once. This clonotype originated in a male donor with esophageal squamous cell carcinoma. The sample taken for sequencing was esophageal tumor tissue. V is TRBV7-9 and J is TRBJ2-1, with a weak D call TRBD1 (5 bases). For the CDR3, the DNA is TGTGCCAGCAGCCCACAGACAGCGCCGAATGAGCAGTTCTTC. This encodes CASSPQTAPNEQFF.